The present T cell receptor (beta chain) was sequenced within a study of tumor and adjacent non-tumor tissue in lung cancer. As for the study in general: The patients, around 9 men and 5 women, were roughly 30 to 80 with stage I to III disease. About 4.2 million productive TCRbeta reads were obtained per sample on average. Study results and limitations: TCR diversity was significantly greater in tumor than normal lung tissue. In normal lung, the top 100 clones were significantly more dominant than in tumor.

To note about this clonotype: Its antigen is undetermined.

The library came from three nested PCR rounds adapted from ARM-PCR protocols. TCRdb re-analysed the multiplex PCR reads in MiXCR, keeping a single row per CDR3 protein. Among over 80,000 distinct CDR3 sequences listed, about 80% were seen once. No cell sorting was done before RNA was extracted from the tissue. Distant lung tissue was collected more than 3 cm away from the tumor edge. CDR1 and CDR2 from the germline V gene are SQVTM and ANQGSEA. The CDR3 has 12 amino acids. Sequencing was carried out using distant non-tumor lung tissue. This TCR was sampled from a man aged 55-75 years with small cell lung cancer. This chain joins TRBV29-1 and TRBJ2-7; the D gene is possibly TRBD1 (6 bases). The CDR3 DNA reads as TGCGGCGCCCGGGACACCTCCGATGAGCAGTACTTC. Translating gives CGARDTSDEQYF.